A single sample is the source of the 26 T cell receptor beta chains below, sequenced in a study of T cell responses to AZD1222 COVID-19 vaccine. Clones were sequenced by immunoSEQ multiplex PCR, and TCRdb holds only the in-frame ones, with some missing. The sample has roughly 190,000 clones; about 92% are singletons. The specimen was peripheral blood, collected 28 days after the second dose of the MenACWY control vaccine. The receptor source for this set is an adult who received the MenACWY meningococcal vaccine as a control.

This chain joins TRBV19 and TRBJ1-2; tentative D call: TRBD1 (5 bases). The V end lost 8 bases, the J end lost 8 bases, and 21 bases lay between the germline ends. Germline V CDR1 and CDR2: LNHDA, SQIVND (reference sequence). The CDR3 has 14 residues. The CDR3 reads CASSWGMTTDGYTF. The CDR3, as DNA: TGTGCCAGTTCCTGGGGGATGACGACGGACGGCTACACCTTC.

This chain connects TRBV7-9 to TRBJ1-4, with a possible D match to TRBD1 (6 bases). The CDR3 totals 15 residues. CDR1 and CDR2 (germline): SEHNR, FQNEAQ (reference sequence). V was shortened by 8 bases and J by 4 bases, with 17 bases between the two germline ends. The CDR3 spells CASGSRTEYNEKLFF. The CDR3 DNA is TGTGCCAGCGGTTCCAGGACAGAATATAATGAAAAACTGTTTTTT.

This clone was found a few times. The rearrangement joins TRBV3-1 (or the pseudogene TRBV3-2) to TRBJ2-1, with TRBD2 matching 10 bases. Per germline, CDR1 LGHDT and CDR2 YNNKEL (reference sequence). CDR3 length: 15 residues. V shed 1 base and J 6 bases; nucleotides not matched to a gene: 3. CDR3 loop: CASSQGSGRTNEQFF. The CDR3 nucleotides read TGTGCCAGCAGCCAAGGTAGCGGGAGGACCAATGAGCAGTTCTTC.

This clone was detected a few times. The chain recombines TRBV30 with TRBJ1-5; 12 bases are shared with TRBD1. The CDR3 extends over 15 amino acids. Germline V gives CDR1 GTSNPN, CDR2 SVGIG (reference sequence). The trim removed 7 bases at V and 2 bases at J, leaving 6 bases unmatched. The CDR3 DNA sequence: TGTGCCTTGGGACAGGGGGCGGGTGGCAATCAGCCCCAGCATTTT. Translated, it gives CALGQGAGGNQPQHF.

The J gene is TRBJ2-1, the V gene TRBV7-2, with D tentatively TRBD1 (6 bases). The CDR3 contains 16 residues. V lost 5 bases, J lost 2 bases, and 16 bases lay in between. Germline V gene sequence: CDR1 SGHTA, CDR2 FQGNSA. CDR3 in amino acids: CASSGRGRGTYNEQFF. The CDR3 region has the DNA TGTGCCAGCAGCGGAAGGGGGAGAGGAACCTACAATGAGCAGTTCTTC.

For the CDR3, the DNA is TGTGCCAGCAGCTCCGGACTAGCGGGACGTAAAGAGACCCAGTACTTC. Translation: CASSSGLAGRKETQYF. V is TRBV7-2 and J is TRBJ2-5, with 12 bases that match TRBD2. The trim removed 4 bases at V and 3 bases at J, leaving 6 bases unmatched. Germline V gives CDR1 SGHTA, CDR2 FQGNSA. The CDR3 runs to 16 residues.

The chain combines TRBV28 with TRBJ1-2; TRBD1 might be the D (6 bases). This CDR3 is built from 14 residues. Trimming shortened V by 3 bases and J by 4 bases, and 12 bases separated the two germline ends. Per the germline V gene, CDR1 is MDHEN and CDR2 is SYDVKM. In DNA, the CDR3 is TGTGCCAGCAGTTTGCCGACAGGACTCTATGGCTACACCTTC. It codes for CASSLPTGLYGYTF.

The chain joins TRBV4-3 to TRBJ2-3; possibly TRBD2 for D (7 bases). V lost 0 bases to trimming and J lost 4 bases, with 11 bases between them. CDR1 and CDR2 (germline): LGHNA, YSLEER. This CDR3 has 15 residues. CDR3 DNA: TGCGCCAGCAGCCAAGATGAAGGGGGGGCAGATACGCAGTATTTT. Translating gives CASSQDEGGADTQYF.

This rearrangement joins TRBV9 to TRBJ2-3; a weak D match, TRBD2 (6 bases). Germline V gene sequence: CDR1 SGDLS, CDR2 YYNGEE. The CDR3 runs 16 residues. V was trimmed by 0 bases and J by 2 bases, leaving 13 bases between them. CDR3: CASSVAEGLFTDTQYF. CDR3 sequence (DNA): TGTGCCAGCAGCGTAGCCGAGGGACTGTTCACAGATACGCAGTATTTT.

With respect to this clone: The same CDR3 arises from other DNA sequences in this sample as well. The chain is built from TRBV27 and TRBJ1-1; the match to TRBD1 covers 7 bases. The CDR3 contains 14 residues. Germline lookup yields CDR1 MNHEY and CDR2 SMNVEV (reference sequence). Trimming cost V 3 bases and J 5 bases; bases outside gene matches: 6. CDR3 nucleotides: TGTGCCAGCAGTTTCCGACAGGGAGGGACTGAAGCTTTCTTT. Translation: CASSFRQGGTEAFF.

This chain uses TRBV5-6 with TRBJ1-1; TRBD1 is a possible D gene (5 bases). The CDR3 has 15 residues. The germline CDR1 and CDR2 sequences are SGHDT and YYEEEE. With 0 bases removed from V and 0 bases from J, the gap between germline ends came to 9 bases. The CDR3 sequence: CASSLGTGLNTEAFF. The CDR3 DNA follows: TGTGCCAGCAGCTTGGGAACAGGATTGAACACTGAAGCTTTCTTT.

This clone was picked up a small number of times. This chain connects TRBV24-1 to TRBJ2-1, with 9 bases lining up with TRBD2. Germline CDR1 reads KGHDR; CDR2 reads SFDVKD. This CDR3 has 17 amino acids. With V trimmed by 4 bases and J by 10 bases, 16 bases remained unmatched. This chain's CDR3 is CATSDHNSGRRESEQFF. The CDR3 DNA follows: TGTGCCACCAGTGACCACAATAGCGGGAGAAGGGAGAGCGAGCAGTTCTTC.

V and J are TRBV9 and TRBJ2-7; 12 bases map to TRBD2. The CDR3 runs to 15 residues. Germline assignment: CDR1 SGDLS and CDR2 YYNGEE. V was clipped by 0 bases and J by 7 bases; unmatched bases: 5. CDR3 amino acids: CASSVATSGRSEQYF. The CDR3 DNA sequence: TGTGCCAGCAGCGTAGCGACTAGCGGGAGAAGTGAGCAGTACTTC. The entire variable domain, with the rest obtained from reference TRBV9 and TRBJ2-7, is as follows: DSGVTQTPKHLITATGQRVTLRCSPRSGDLSVYWYQQSLDQGLQFLIQYYNGEERAKGNILERFSAQQFPDLHSELNLSSLELGDSALYFCASSVATSGRSEQYFGPGTRLTVT.

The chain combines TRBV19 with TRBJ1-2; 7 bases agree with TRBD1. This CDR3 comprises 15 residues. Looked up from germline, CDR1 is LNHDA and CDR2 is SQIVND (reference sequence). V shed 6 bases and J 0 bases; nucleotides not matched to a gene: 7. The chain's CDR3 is CASSRGDRANYGYTF. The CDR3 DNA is TGTGCCAGTAGCCGTGGGGACAGAGCTAACTATGGCTACACCTTC.

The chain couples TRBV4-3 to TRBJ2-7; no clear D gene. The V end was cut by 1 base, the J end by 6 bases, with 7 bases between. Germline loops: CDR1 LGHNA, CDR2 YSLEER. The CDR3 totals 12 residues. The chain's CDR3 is CASSQGSLEQYF. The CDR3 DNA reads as TGCGCCAGCAGCCAAGGGTCCCTCGAGCAGTACTTC.

The CDR3 here is CASSLGGGTSGTPQETQYF. The CDR3 DNA sequence: TGTGCCAGCAGCTTAGGAGGGGGGACTAGCGGGACCCCCCAAGAGACCCAGTACTTC. V gene TRBV7-7 combines with J gene TRBJ2-5; 13 nucleotides line up with TRBD2. Losses at the gene ends were 1 base for V and 1 base for J; bases not matched to a gene: 9. Germline values: CDR1 SSHAT, CDR2 FNYEAQ (reference sequence). This CDR3 contains 19 residues.

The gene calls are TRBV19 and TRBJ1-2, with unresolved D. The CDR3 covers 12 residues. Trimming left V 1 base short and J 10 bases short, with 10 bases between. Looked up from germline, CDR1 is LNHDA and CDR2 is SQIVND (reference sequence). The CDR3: CASSIAPHDYTF. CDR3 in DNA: TGTGCCAGTAGTATAGCCCCCCACGACTACACCTTC.

The CDR3: CASSMIFGELFF. DNA of the CDR3: TGTGCCAGTAGTATGATTTTCGGGGAGCTGTTTTTT. The rearrangement uses TRBV19 and TRBJ2-2, with D hard to call. Germline CDR1 is LNHDA and CDR2 is SQIVND (reference sequence). Trimming removed 3 bases from V and 7 bases from J, with 6 bases in between. The CDR3 extends over 12 amino acids.

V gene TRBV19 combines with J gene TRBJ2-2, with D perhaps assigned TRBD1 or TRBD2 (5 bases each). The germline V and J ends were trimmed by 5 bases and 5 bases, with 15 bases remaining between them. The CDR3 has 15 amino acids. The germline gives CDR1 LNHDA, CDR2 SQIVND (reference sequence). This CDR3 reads CASSPIPRETGELFF. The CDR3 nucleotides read TGTGCCAGTAGTCCGATCCCCAGGGAGACCGGGGAGCTGTTTTTT.

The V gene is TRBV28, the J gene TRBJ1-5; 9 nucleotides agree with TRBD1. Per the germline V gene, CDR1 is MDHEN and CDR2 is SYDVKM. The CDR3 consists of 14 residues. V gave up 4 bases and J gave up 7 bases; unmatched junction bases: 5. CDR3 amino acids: CASSWDRVEQPQHF. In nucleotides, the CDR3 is TGTGCCAGCAGTTGGGACAGGGTAGAACAGCCCCAGCATTTT.

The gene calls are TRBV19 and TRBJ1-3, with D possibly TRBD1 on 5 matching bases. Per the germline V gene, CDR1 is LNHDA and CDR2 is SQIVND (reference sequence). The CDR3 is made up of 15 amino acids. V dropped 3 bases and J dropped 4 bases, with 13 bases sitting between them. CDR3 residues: CASSIQWGGGNTIYF. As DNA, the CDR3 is TGTGCCAGTAGTATCCAGTGGGGCGGAGGAAACACCATATATTTT.

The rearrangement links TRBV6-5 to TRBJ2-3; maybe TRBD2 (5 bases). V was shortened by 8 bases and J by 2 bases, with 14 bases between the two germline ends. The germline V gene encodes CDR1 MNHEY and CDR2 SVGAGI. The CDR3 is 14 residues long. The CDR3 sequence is CASGLERFTDTQYF. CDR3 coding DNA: TGTGCCAGCGGGCTCGAGCGGTTCACAGATACGCAGTATTTT.

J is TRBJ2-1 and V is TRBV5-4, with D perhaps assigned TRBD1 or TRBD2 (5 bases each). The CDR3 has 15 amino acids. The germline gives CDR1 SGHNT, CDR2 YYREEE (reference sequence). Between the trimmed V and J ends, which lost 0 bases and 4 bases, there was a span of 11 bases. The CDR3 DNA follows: TGTGCCAGCAGCTTGGGAGGGGCAGGGTACAATGAGCAGTTCTTC. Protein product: CASSLGGAGYNEQFF.

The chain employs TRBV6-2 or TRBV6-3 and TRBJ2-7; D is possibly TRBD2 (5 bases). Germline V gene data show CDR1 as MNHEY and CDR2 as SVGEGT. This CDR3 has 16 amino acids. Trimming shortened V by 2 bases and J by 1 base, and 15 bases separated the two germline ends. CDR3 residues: CASSYPSGKGSYEQYF. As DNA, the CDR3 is TGTGCCAGCAGTTACCCCTCCGGGAAAGGTTCCTACGAGCAGTACTTC.

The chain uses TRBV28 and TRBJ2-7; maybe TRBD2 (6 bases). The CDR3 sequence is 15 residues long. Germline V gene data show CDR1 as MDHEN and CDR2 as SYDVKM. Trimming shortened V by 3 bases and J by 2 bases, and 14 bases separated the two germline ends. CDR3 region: CASSLTRRAPYEQYF. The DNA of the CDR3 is TGTGCCAGCAGTTTGACTCGGAGGGCCCCCTACGAGCAGTACTTC.

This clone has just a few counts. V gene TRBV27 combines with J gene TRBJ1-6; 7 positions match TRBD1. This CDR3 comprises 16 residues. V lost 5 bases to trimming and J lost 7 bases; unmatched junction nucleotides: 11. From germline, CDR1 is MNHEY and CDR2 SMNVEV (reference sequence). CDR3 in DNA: TGTGCCAGCAGTCCCGAGGGGGCTCCGTTGAATTCACCCCTCCACTTT. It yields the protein CASSPEGAPLNSPLHF.